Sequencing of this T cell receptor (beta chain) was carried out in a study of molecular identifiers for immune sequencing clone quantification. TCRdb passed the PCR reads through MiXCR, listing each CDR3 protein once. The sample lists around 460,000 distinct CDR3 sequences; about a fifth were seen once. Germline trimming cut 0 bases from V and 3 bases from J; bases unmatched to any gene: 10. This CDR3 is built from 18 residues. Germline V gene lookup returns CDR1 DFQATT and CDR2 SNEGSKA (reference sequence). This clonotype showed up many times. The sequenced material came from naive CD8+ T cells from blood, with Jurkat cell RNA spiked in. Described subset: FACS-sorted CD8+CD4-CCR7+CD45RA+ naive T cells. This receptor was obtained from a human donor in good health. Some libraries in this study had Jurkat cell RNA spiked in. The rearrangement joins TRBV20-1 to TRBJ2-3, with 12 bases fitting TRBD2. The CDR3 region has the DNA TGCAGTGCTAGAGATCGATTCGCTAGCGGGAGGGTGACAGATACGCAGTATTTT. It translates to CSARDRFASGRVTDTQYF.